The 8 T cell receptor beta chains below come from one sample, sequenced in a study of blood T cell repertoires in COVID-19. Assay used: immunoSEQ multiplex PCR; TCRdb lists only in-frame clones, some missing. The table shows more than 80,000 clones, with around nine tenths occurring only once. The sample taken for sequencing was peripheral blood. The receptors come from a man aged 40-49 years with acute or convalescent COVID-19.

The chain couples TRBV6-5 to TRBJ1-1, with TRBD1 matching 7 bases. The length of the CDR3 is 13 residues. Germline V gives CDR1 MNHEY, CDR2 SVGAGI. With V trimmed by 5 bases and J by 1 base, 1 base remained unmatched. DNA for the CDR3: TGTGCCAGCAGTCGGGACAGGAACACTGAAGCTTTCTTT. Translation: CASSRDRNTEAFF.

This chain connects TRBV5-1 to TRBJ1-6, with D perhaps matching TRBD1 (5 bases). The V end was cut by 5 bases, the J end by 2 bases, with 11 bases between. Germline CDR1 SGHRS, CDR2 YFSETQ. This CDR3 has 15 amino acids. In nucleotides, the CDR3 is TGCGCCAGCAGTCCCGGGGGGACCTATAATTCACCCCTCCACTTT. It translates to CASSPGGTYNSPLHF.

The chain has TRBV18 and TRBJ1-2; the match to TRBD1 covers 8 bases. The CDR3 is 16 residues long. Germline lookup yields CDR1 KGHSH and CDR2 LQKENI. Losses at the gene ends were 6 bases for V and 3 bases for J; bases not matched to a gene: 12. The CDR3 loop is CASSTTGVNLHYGYTF. CDR3 nucleotide sequence: TGTGCCAGCTCTACGACAGGGGTTAACCTCCACTATGGCTACACCTTC. Drawing the rest from reference TRBV18 and TRBJ1-2, the complete variable domain is NAGVMQNPRHLVRRRGQEARLRCSPMKGHSHVYWYRQLPEEGLKFMVYLQKENIIDESGMPKERFSAEFPKEGPSILRIQQVVRGDSAAYFCASSTTGVNLHYGYTFGSGTRLTVV.

The chain combines TRBV13 with TRBJ1-4, with 9 bases fitting TRBD1. From germline, CDR1 is PRHDT and CDR2 FYEKMQ (reference sequence). V lost 5 bases and J lost 10; bases outside the gene matches: 2. This CDR3 has 12 residues. This CDR3 reads CASSKGQGKLFF. DNA of the CDR3: TGTGCCAGCAGCAAGGGACAGGGAAAACTGTTTTTT.

The gene calls are TRBV7-2 and TRBJ1-5; D remains ambiguous. From germline, CDR1 is SGHTA and CDR2 FQGNSA. The CDR3 has 14 residues. Trimming cost V 2 bases and J 3 bases, with 8 bases left between them. The CDR3 loop reads CASSLRQNNQPQHF. CDR3 coding DNA: TGTGCCAGCAGCTTAAGACAAAACAATCAGCCCCAGCATTTT. Based on the CDR3 plus reference TRBV7-2 and TRBJ1-5, the full variable domain is GAGVSQSPSNKVTEKGKDVELRCDPISGHTALYWYRQSLGQGLEFLIYFQGNSAPDKSGLPSDRFSAERTGGSVSTLTIQRTQQEDSAVYLCASSLRQNNQPQHFGDGTRLSIL.

J is TRBJ1-1 and V is TRBV4-1, with D unclear. The germline V and J ends were trimmed by 3 bases and 11 bases, with 10 bases remaining between them. The CDR3 has 11 residues. Germline V lookup: CDR1 MGHRA, CDR2 YSYEKL. CDR3 amino acids: CASSQGSYAFF. Here the CDR3 DNA reads TGCGCCAGCAGCCAGGGCTCCTACGCTTTCTTT.

V gene TRBV7-9 combines with J gene TRBJ1-5; D is possibly TRBD1 (6 bases). With 5 bases removed from V and 3 bases from J, the gap between germline ends came to 11 bases. This CDR3 spans 14 amino acids. Germline-derived CDR1 and CDR2 are SEHNR and FQNEAQ (reference sequence). The CDR3, as DNA: TGTGCCAGCAGCCCAGGACAGTTCAATCAGCCCCAGCATTTT. Amino acid sequence: CASSPGQFNQPQHF.

The chain is built from TRBV7-6 and TRBJ1-2; a weak D match, TRBD1 (5 bases). With 1 base removed from V and 3 bases from J, the gap between germline ends came to 18 bases. CDR1 is SGHVS, CDR2 FNYEAQ, per germline. CDR3 size: 17 residues. The CDR3 reads CASSLDPTQGLHYGYTF. CDR3 DNA: TGTGCCAGCAGCTTAGATCCCACCCAGGGCCTGCACTATGGCTACACCTTC.